The 28 T cell receptor beta chains given below trace back to one sample, sequenced in a study of T-cell memory formation after mild COVID-19. Each CDR3 protein gets one entry after TCRdb re-called the 5' RACE reads with MiXCR. This table has roughly 160,000 distinct CDR3 sequences, under 14% appearing once. Sequencing was carried out using PBMCs or a T cell subset sorted from them (not recorded which). These receptors were taken from a man aged 18 to 30 who had mild COVID-19 (a few samples of this study predate the infection). Cell type and time point are not known.

This clonotype was counted only a few times. This chain uses TRBV12-3 or TRBV12-4 with TRBJ2-1, with D possibly matching TRBD2 (7 bases). V lost 2 bases and J lost 7, with 9 bases in between. This CDR3 spans 13 amino acids. The chain's CDR3 is CASSLRGGNEQFF. CDR3 in DNA: TGTGCCAGCAGTTTAAGGGGGGGAAATGAGCAGTTCTTC.

The chain links TRBV12-3 or TRBV12-4 to TRBJ2-7; 7 bases match TRBD1. This CDR3 spans 13 amino acids. The junction had 5 bases not matched to a gene; V was cut back by 3 bases and J by 6 bases. CDR3 sequence reads: CASSFEGAVEQYV. The DNA of the CDR3 is TGTGCCAGCAGTTTTGAGGGGGCCGTCGAGCAGTACGTC.

The chain combines TRBV15 with TRBJ2-3; no clear D gene. Trimming took off 4 bases at V and 2 bases at J, with 7 bases between the two ends. Per the germline V gene, CDR1 is LNHNV and CDR2 is YYDKDF (reference sequence). The CDR3 is 13 amino acids. CDR3 bases: TGTGCCACCAGCACCGCAAACACAGATACGCAGTATTTT. Its protein is CATSTANTDTQYF. Filled out from reference TRBV15 and TRBJ2-3, the complete variable domain reads DAMVIQNPRYQVTQFGKPVTLSCSQTLNHNVMYWYQQKSSQAPKLLFHYYDKDFNNEADTPDNFQSRRPNTSFCFLDIRSPGLGDTAMYLCATSTANTDTQYFGPGTRLTVL.

V is TRBV5-6 and J is TRBJ1-1; D is ambiguous. This CDR3 is built from 15 residues. Between the trimmed V and J ends, which lost 3 bases and 6 bases, there was a span of 18 bases. Germline V gives CDR1 SGHDT, CDR2 YYEEEE. In DNA form, the CDR3 reads TGTGCCAGCAGCTCGCTGACTCACGAGTACGCTGAAGCTTTCTTT. Amino acid sequence: CASSSLTHEYAEAFF. The full variable domain, rest sourced from reference TRBV5-6 and TRBJ1-1, is DAGVTQSPTHLIKTRGQQVTLRCSPKSGHDTVSWYQQALGQGPQFIFQYYEEEERQRGNFPDRFSGHQFPNYSSELNVNALLLGDSALYLCASSSLTHEYAEAFFGQGTRLTVV.

This clonotype has more than one count but fewer than ten. The chain couples TRBV20-1 to TRBJ1-2; 10 nucleotides agree with TRBD1. After removal of 6 bases from V and 2 bases from J, the junction contained 9 bases not matched to a gene. Looked up from germline, CDR1 is DFQATT and CDR2 is SNEGSKA (reference sequence). The CDR3 has 15 residues. The CDR3 protein is CSAPRQGASNYGYTF. The CDR3 nucleotides read TGCAGTGCACCGCGACAGGGGGCCTCGAACTATGGCTACACCTTC.

This clonotype has ten or more counts. V is TRBV7-9 and J is TRBJ2-7; D uncertain. V lost 1 base, J lost 0 bases, and 10 bases lay in between. The CDR3 loop spans 15 amino acids. Germline V gene lookup returns CDR1 SEHNR and CDR2 FQNEAQ (reference sequence). The CDR3 DNA reads TGTGCCAGCAGCTTAGAAGGGATTAGCTCCTACGAGCAGTACGTC. Protein: CASSLEGISSYEQYV.

CDR3 DNA: TGTGCCAGCAGAGCCCCGGGACAGCCCTACAATGAGCAGTTCTTC. Translating gives CASRAPGQPYNEQFF. This chain uses TRBV11-2 with TRBJ2-1; TRBD1 aligns across 7 bases. Germline V gene data show CDR1 as SGHAT and CDR2 as FQNNGV. The CDR3 covers 15 residues. Trimming took 6 bases from V and 2 from J; bases not matched to a gene: 7.

The genes are TRBV28 and TRBJ2-7; D remains unclear. V was pared by 6 bases and J by 3 bases, with 12 bases between. Germline assignment: CDR1 MDHEN and CDR2 SYDVKM. The CDR3 runs 13 residues. CDR3 nucleotides: TGTGCCAGCAGGTTAATGGACGGCTACGAGCAGTACGTC. Amino acid sequence: CASRLMDGYEQYV.

The V and J genes are TRBV6-1 and TRBJ1-2; 8 nucleotides match TRBD1. The CDR3 is 15 amino acids. CDR1 is MNHNS, CDR2 SASEGT, per germline. The V gene end was trimmed by 5 bases and the J gene end by 9 bases; junction bases not matched to a gene: 14. The CDR3 sequence is CASSLLGQAAGSYTF. CDR3 coding DNA: TGTGCCAGCAGTCTCCTGGGACAGGCGGCTGGGAGCTACACCTTC.

CDR3 amino acids: CSAQREGGSYGYTF. Written as DNA, the CDR3 is TGCAGTGCCCAGAGGGAAGGGGGCAGCTATGGCTACACCTTC. The rearrangement uses TRBV20-1 and TRBJ1-2; TRBD1 matches at 7 bases. The CDR3 totals 14 residues. Germline V gene sequence: CDR1 DFQATT, CDR2 SNEGSKA (reference sequence). The trim removed 6 bases at V and 4 bases at J, leaving 11 bases unmatched.

The chain uses TRBV27 and TRBJ2-5, with D tentatively TRBD1 (6 bases). The CDR3 extends over 13 amino acids. Trimming removed 8 bases at V and 6 bases at J, with 16 bases between. Germline V gene lookup returns CDR1 MNHEY and CDR2 SMNVEV (reference sequence). The CDR3, as DNA: TGTGCCAGCCGTCCCCAGGGGCGAAAGACCCAGTACTTC. Translation gives CASRPQGRKTQYF.

This clonotype was observed many times. The chain joins TRBV5-1 to TRBJ1-1; TRBD1 matches at 8 bases. V dropped 3 bases and J dropped 2; count of bases not matched to a gene: 6. The CDR3 is made up of 15 amino acids. Germline V lookup: CDR1 SGHRS, CDR2 YFSETQ. The CDR3 here is CASSYRQGINTEAFF. In DNA, the CDR3 is TGCGCCAGCAGCTATAGACAGGGGATAAACACTGAAGCTTTCTTT.

This clonotype was counted a few times. The CDR3 DNA sequence: TGCAGTGCTAGAGGGAGGGGGAACACTGAAGCTTTCTTT. This sequence encodes CSARGRGNTEAFF. The chain couples TRBV20-1 to TRBJ1-1, with D maybe TRBD1 (5 bases). The germline V gene encodes CDR1 DFQATT and CDR2 SNEGSKA (reference sequence). V was trimmed by 1 base and J by 1 base, leaving 7 bases between them. The CDR3 is made up of 13 amino acids.

This clonotype was detected a few times. V and J are TRBV7-2 and TRBJ2-5; the match to TRBD2 covers 9 bases. The CDR3 is 16 residues long. V lost 4 bases to trimming and J lost 1 base; unmatched junction nucleotides: 7. CDR1 is SGHTA, CDR2 FQGNSA, per germline. The CDR3, as DNA: TGTGCCAGCAGCTCCCCGAGCGGGGGGTCCCAAGAGACCCAGTACTTC. It encodes CASSSPSGGSQETQYF.

This clonotype was counted only a few times. The chain joins TRBV30 to TRBJ2-1; D is unclear. Trimming shortened V by 4 bases and J by 0 bases, and 13 bases separated the two germline ends. This CDR3 comprises 15 residues. The germline CDR1 and CDR2 sequences are GTSNPN and SVGIG (reference sequence). The DNA for the CDR3 is TGTGCCTGGATTAGAGGTGTAAGCTCCTACAATGAGCAGTTCTTC. Translating it yields CAWIRGVSSYNEQFF.

This sequence joins TRBV20-1 and TRBJ2-1; possibly TRBD1 for D (5 bases). This CDR3 comprises 14 residues. Per the germline V gene, CDR1 is DFQATT and CDR2 is SNEGSKA (reference sequence). V shed 3 bases and J shed 4 bases, with 13 bases lying between them. The CDR3 sequence: CSARAFQGYNEQFF. CDR3 coding DNA: TGCAGTGCTAGGGCCTTTCAGGGTTACAATGAGCAGTTCTTC.

The chain uses TRBV5-1 and TRBJ1-2, with D possibly matching TRBD1 (5 bases). The germline CDR1 and CDR2 sequences are SGHRS and YFSETQ. V shed 0 bases and J shed 0 bases, with 6 bases lying between them. This CDR3 comprises 14 residues. CDR3 region: CASSLAQANYGYTF. The CDR3 bases are TGCGCCAGCAGCTTGGCACAGGCTAACTATGGCTACACCTTC.

V is TRBV7-3 and J is TRBJ1-2; perhaps TRBD1 as D (6 bases). Germline CDR1 reads SGHTA; CDR2 reads FQGTGA. With 3 bases removed from V and 8 bases from J, the gap between germline ends came to 13 bases. This CDR3 contains 13 residues. In nucleotides, the CDR3 is TGTGCCAGCAGCTTTCTACAGGGTGGCGGCTACACCTTC. Its translation: CASSFLQGGGYTF.

This clonotype was observed a few times. The chain joins TRBV18 to TRBJ1-5; no clear D gene. The CDR3 runs 15 residues. Trimming cost V 3 bases and J 6 bases, with 15 bases left between them. CDR1 is KGHSH, CDR2 LQKENI, per germline. The CDR3 loop is CASSPRTGIAQPQHF. CDR3 DNA: TGTGCCAGCTCACCTAGGACGGGGATCGCTCAGCCCCAGCATTTT.

This clonotype was counted at least ten times. This chain connects TRBV2 to TRBJ2-7, with D possibly matching TRBD1 (6 bases). V gave up 10 bases and J gave up 1 base, with 20 bases separating them. Germline V gene sequence: CDR1 SNHLY, CDR2 FYNNEI. The length of the CDR3 is 15 residues. CDR3 loop: CANLPGQIRSYEQYF. The CDR3 coding sequence is TGTGCCAACCTCCCAGGACAGATAAGATCCTACGAGCAGTACTTC.

This clonotype was counted between two and nine times. The chain employs TRBV5-1 and TRBJ1-2; 10 bases match TRBD1. The germline V gene has CDR1 SGHRS and CDR2 YFSETQ. The CDR3 is 14 residues long. The ends lost 4 bases at V and 6 bases at J; junction bases unmatched: 6. CDR3 amino acids: CASSTGTGVNGYTF. In DNA form, the CDR3 reads TGCGCCAGCAGCACCGGGACAGGGGTCAATGGCTACACCTTC.

As regards this clonotype: It is likely a read error, because the conserved phenylalanine at the end of the CDR3 is missing. V gene TRBV6-1 combines with J gene TRBJ2-3; 10 nucleotides match TRBD1. This CDR3 has 12 residues. Germline V CDR1 and CDR2: MNHNS, SASEGT. The ends lost 6 bases at V and 9 bases at J; junction bases unmatched: 3. CDR3 in DNA: TGTGCCAGCAGCGGGACAGGGGTGACGCAGTATATT. Protein product: CASSGTGVTQYI.

The chain is built from TRBV5-1 and TRBJ1-2, with 8 bases aligning to TRBD1. CDR1 is SGHRS, CDR2 YFSETQ, per germline. Trimming removed 4 bases from V and 4 bases from J; junction bases left unmatched: 3. CDR3 length: 13 residues. The CDR3 nucleotides read TGCGCCAGCAGCACGGGACAGGCCTATGGCTACACCTTC. As protein: CASSTGQAYGYTF.

The J gene is TRBJ2-1, the V gene TRBV7-8; TRBD1 agrees at 9 bases. The CDR3 totals 16 residues. The junction had 15 bases not matched to a gene; V was cut back by 6 bases and J by 9 bases. Germline loops: CDR1 SGHVS, CDR2 FQNEAQ. The chain's CDR3 is CASRTRPGQGAVEQFF. The CDR3 DNA follows: TGTGCCAGCAGGACAAGACCGGGACAGGGAGCGGTTGAGCAGTTCTTC.

The V and J genes are TRBV12-3 or TRBV12-4 and TRBJ2-1; unclear D gene. The CDR3 consists of 15 residues. Trimming pared 2 bases from V and 0 bases from J, leaving 8 bases between. This chain's CDR3 is CASSLWPVSYNEQFF. CDR3 DNA sequence: TGTGCCAGCAGTTTATGGCCCGTCTCCTACAATGAGCAGTTCTTC.

The V gene is TRBV7-2, the J gene TRBJ2-2; 10 bases align to TRBD2. Germline assignment: CDR1 SGHTA and CDR2 FQGNSA. V shed 5 bases and J 6 bases; nucleotides not matched to a gene: 9. This CDR3 has 16 residues. CDR3 loop: CASSLRSSGGAGELFF. The CDR3 nucleotides are TGTGCCAGCAGCCTAAGGTCTAGCGGGGGCGCCGGGGAGCTGTTTTTT.

The gene calls are TRBV5-1 and TRBJ1-1; D gene unclear. CDR1 SGHRS and CDR2 YFSETQ come from the germline V gene. This CDR3 has 14 residues. With 0 bases removed from V and 1 base from J, the gap between germline ends came to 7 bases. DNA for the CDR3: TGCGCCAGCAGCTTGGCCACGGCGAACACTGAAGCTTTCTTT. Its protein is CASSLATANTEAFF.

This clonotype was counted ten times or more. The chain couples TRBV7-2 to TRBJ2-4, with 10 bases lining up with TRBD1. V lost 5 bases to trimming and J lost 11 bases; unmatched junction nucleotides: 9. Germline-derived CDR1 and CDR2 are SGHTA and FQGNSA. This CDR3 spans 14 amino acids. CDR3 protein: CASSPWTGGGFQYF. CDR3 bases: TGTGCCAGCAGCCCGTGGACAGGGGGGGGGTTTCAGTACTTC.